These 19 T cell receptor beta chains were sequenced from one sample in a study of T cell changes during pregnancy in multiple sclerosis. The repertoire was sequenced with immunoSEQ multiplex PCR; TCRdb's copy has only in-frame clones and lacks some. The data hold 40,000 to 45,000 clones, with 75% to 95% observed a single time. The starting material was CD4+ T cells from peripheral blood mononuclear cells, obtained in the second trimester of pregnancy. These receptors originate from a female donor in good health, enrolled as a control in a pregnancy study.

This clone appeared once. V and J are TRBV11-2 and TRBJ2-5; D might be TRBD2 (5 bases). Trimming pared 4 bases from V and 7 bases from J, leaving 16 bases between. CDR3 length equals 14 residues. CDR1 SGHAT and CDR2 FQNNGV come from the germline V gene. The CDR3 nucleotides are TGTGCCAGCAGCTACAGCGGAGGTCCTGGGACCCAGTACTTC. The encoded protein is CASSYSGGPGTQYF.

This clone has just one count. The chain couples TRBV18 to TRBJ2-5, with unresolved D. Germline V lookup: CDR1 KGHSH, CDR2 LQKENI. CDR3 size: 14 residues. Trimming took 0 bases from V and 2 from J, leaving 7 bases between them. The CDR3 sequence: CASSPPSMQETQYF. The DNA for the CDR3 is TGTGCCAGCTCACCACCGAGTATGCAAGAGACCCAGTACTTC. Full variable domain (remainder filled in from reference TRBV18 and TRBJ2-5): NAGVMQNPRHLVRRRGQEARLRCSPMKGHSHVYWYRQLPEEGLKFMVYLQKENIIDESGMPKERFSAEFPKEGPSILRIQQVVRGDSAAYFCASSPPSMQETQYFGPGTRLLVL.

This sequence joins TRBV5-1 and TRBJ2-3; 7 bases are shared with TRBD1. Germline CDR1 reads SGHRS; CDR2 reads YFSETQ. J lost 1 base, V lost 4 bases, and 6 bases had no gene match. The CDR3 contains 15 residues. DNA of the CDR3: TGCGCCAGCAGCATAACAGGGGTGGGCACAGATACGCAGTATTTT. The encoded protein is CASSITGVGTDTQYF.

The V gene is TRBV9, the J gene TRBJ2-1; 10 bases fit TRBD2. V trimming: 4 bases; J trimming: 8 bases; junction bases outside the gene matches: 15. Germline V lookup: CDR1 SGDLS, CDR2 YYNGEE. This CDR3 contains 17 residues. CDR3 sequence: CASSTRSWSGGDYEQFF. For the CDR3, the DNA is TGTGCCAGCAGCACTAGGAGCTGGAGCGGGGGGGACTATGAGCAGTTCTTC.

The CDR3 nucleotides read TGCGCCAGCAGCCAATTAGCCGGGACAAAGGCCACTGAAGCTTTCTTT. Translation gives CASSQLAGTKATEAFF. The V call is TRBV4-1, the J call TRBJ1-1; maybe TRBD1 (6 bases). The CDR3 is 16 amino acids. Germline lookup yields CDR1 MGHRA and CDR2 YSYEKL. The V and J ends lost 2 bases and 4 bases respectively, with 17 bases between them.

The rearrangement uses TRBV7-2 and TRBJ1-4; 8 bases agree with TRBD1. This CDR3 has 14 amino acids. Germline V gene lookup returns CDR1 SGHTA and CDR2 FQGNSA. With V trimmed by 5 bases and J by 3 bases, 2 bases remained unmatched. The CDR3 reads CASSGGQANEKLFF. The DNA of the CDR3 is TGTGCCAGCAGCGGGGGACAGGCTAATGAAAAACTGTTTTTT.

The V call is TRBV2, the J call TRBJ2-5, with no clear D. This CDR3 has 12 residues. The ends were cut back, 7 bases at V and 4 bases at J, with 10 bases in the middle. The V gene's germline CDR1 is SNHLY and CDR2 FYNNEI. The CDR3 region has the DNA TGTGCCAGCAATGAGCGTGCAGAGACCCAGTACTTC. Amino acid sequence: CASNERAETQYF.

CDR3 coding DNA: TGTGCCAGCAGCTTTGCGGGGAGGGGGGACGAGCAGTTCTTC. Protein product: CASSFAGRGDEQFF. J is TRBJ2-1 and V is TRBV5-6, with D possibly TRBD2 on 7 matching bases. This CDR3 is 14 amino acids long. Trimming stripped 2 bases from V and 10 bases from J, with 16 bases between. Looked up from germline, CDR1 is SGHDT and CDR2 is YYEEEE.

This sequence joins TRBV28 and TRBJ2-2, with D maybe TRBD2 (6 bases). Per the germline V gene, CDR1 is MDHEN and CDR2 is SYDVKM. Deletions cut 2 bases from V and 7 bases from J, with 11 bases between. CDR3 length equals 14 residues. The CDR3 nucleotides are TGTGCCAGCAGTTTAGACGGGGGTCACGGGGAGCTGTTTTTT. It yields the protein CASSLDGGHGELFF. The whole variable domain, filled in from reference TRBV28 and TRBJ2-2, reads DVKVTQSSRYLVKRTGEKVFLECVQDMDHENMFWYRQDPGLGLRLIYFSYDVKMKEKGDIPEGYSVSREKKERFSLILESASTNQTSMYLCASSLDGGHGELFFGEGSRLTVL.

The gene calls are TRBV18 and TRBJ2-1; D is perhaps TRBD2 (6 bases). Germline assignment: CDR1 KGHSH and CDR2 LQKENI. The length of the CDR3 is 14 residues. Trimming left V 3 bases short and J 8 bases short, with 14 bases between. The chain's CDR3 is CASSPREPLDEQFF. DNA of the CDR3: TGTGCCAGCTCACCCCGGGAGCCTCTGGATGAGCAGTTCTTC.

The rearrangement links TRBV5-4 to TRBJ1-4; possibly TRBD1 for D (6 bases). This CDR3 is 16 amino acids long. CDR1 and CDR2 from the germline V gene are SGHNT and YYREEE (reference sequence). The germline V and J ends were trimmed by 1 base and 7 bases, with 17 bases remaining between them. CDR3 DNA sequence: TGTGCCAGCAGCTTGAGACAAGGGGGGGTCCGTGAAAAACTGTTTTTT. Translated: CASSLRQGGVREKLFF.

The gene calls are TRBV4-2 and TRBJ2-5, with TRBD2 identical over 9 bases. This CDR3 region has 15 residues. Looked up from germline, CDR1 is LGHNA and CDR2 is YNFKEQ. V trimming: 0 bases; J trimming: 3 bases; junction bases outside the gene matches: 2. CDR3 residues: CASSQDVAGEETQYF. Written as DNA, the CDR3 is TGTGCCAGCAGCCAAGACGTAGCGGGGGAAGAGACCCAGTACTTC.

V is TRBV12-5 and J is TRBJ2-1; D possibly corresponds to TRBD2 (5 bases). From germline, CDR1 is LGHNT and CDR2 FRNRAP. V was pared by 7 bases and J by 3 bases, with 10 bases between. The CDR3 runs to 13 residues. The CDR3: CASAPRGYNEQFF. The CDR3 bases are TGTGCTAGTGCCCCTCGGGGCTACAATGAGCAGTTCTTC.

V gene TRBV6-5 combines with J gene TRBJ2-2; weak D call: TRBD1 (6 bases). CDR3 length: 14 residues. Deletions cut 3 bases from V and 4 bases from J, with 9 bases between. The germline CDR1 and CDR2 sequences are MNHEY and SVGAGI. As DNA, the CDR3 is TGTGCCAGCAGTTATACAGGGTTCACCGGGGAGCTGTTTTTT. It is translated as CASSYTGFTGELFF.

A few counts support this clone. The rearrangement joins TRBV5-8 to TRBJ2-5; TRBD1 matches 11 bases. Germline loops: CDR1 SGHTS, CDR2 YDEGEE. V lost 6 bases and J lost 4; bases outside the gene matches: 5. The CDR3 runs to 14 residues. CDR3 sequence: CASNAGTGGETQYF. The CDR3, as DNA: TGTGCCAGCAATGCCGGGACAGGGGGAGAGACCCAGTACTTC.

The chain couples TRBV28 to TRBJ1-2; the D gene is possibly TRBD1 (5 bases). V was trimmed by 2 bases and J by 6 bases, leaving 10 bases between them. CDR3 length equals 13 residues. Per the germline V gene, CDR1 is MDHEN and CDR2 is SYDVKM. The CDR3 bases are TGTGCCAGCAGTTTAAATGACAGAAATGGCTACACCTTC. Its translation: CASSLNDRNGYTF.

The chain is built from TRBV2 and TRBJ1-4, with D unclear. Germline V gene data show CDR1 as SNHLY and CDR2 as FYNNEI. V was cut by 6 bases and J by 0 bases, with 11 bases left in between. The CDR3 spans 15 residues. The CDR3 sequence is CASRQVTATNEKLFF. In nucleotides, the CDR3 is TGTGCCAGCAGGCAGGTTACCGCAACTAATGAAAAACTGTTTTTT.

The CDR3 loop reads CSAQSVNTQYF. CDR3 sequence (DNA): TGCAGTGCCCAATCGGTAAATACGCAGTATTTT. The rearrangement joins TRBV20-1 to TRBJ2-3; D remains ambiguous. Germline V gene lookup returns CDR1 DFQATT and CDR2 SNEGSKA (reference sequence). The CDR3 contains 11 residues. Trimming took off 6 bases at V and 7 bases at J, with 11 bases between the two ends.

This chain connects TRBV19 to TRBJ1-2; maybe TRBD1 (5 bases). This CDR3 has 13 residues. With 6 bases removed from V and 7 bases from J, the gap between germline ends came to 15 bases. Germline assignment: CDR1 LNHDA and CDR2 SQIVND (reference sequence). The CDR3 spells CASRSGISFGYTF. The CDR3 DNA sequence: TGTGCCAGTAGGTCAGGGATATCATTTGGCTACACCTTC.